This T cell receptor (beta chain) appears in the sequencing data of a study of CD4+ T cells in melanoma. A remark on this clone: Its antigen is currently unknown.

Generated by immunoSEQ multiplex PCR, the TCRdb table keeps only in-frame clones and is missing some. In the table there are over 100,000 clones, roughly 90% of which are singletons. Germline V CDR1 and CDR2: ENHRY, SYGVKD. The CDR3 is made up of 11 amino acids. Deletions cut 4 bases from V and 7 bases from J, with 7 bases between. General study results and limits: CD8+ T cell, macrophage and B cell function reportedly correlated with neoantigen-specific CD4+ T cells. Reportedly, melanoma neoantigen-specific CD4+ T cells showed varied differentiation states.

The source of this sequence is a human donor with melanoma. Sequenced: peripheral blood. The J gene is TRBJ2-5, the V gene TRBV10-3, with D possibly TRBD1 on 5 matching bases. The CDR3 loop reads CAISGRGTQYF. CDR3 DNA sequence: TGTGCCATCAGTGGTAGGGGGACCCAGTACTTC.